The 26 T cell receptor beta chains reported below all come from one sample, sequenced in a study of molecular identifiers for immune sequencing clone quantification. A single record per CDR3 protein comes from TCRdb applying MiXCR to the PCR reads. The data show about 330,000 distinct CDR3 sequences, roughly 24% seen once. The sample taken for sequencing was naive CD8+ T cells from blood, with Jurkat cell RNA spiked in. The sample's subset: FACS-sorted CD8+CD4-CCR7+CD45RA+ naive T cells. The receptors were gathered from a human donor in good health. Some libraries in this study had Jurkat cell RNA spiked in.

The chain joins TRBV29-1 to TRBJ2-7; D is perhaps TRBD1 or TRBD2 (5 bases each). Germline V gene data show CDR1 as SQVTM and CDR2 as ANQGSEA. Trimming removed 3 bases from V and 3 bases from J, with 15 bases in between. CDR3 length equals 14 residues. The CDR3 is CSVEGVGIDYEQYF. CDR3 DNA: TGCAGCGTTGAGGGGGTCGGTATCGACTACGAGCAGTACTTC.

This clonotype has a count of ten or more. The V call is TRBV6-2 or TRBV6-3, the J call TRBJ2-7, with TRBD1 matching over 8 bases. Germline CDR1 MNHEY, CDR2 SVGEGT. Losses at the gene ends were 5 bases for V and 0 bases for J; bases not matched to a gene: 6. This CDR3 comprises 15 residues. In DNA, the CDR3 is TGTGCCAGCAGTCCACGGACAGGGTTCTCCTACGAGCAGTACTTC. Protein: CASSPRTGFSYEQYF.

For this clonotype: This sequence may be a read error, since a much larger clone differs from it by one base. The V gene is TRBV20-1, the J gene TRBJ2-1; D is possibly TRBD2 (6 bases). V lost 0 bases and J 10 bases, leaving 19 bases between the germline ends. This CDR3 spans 15 amino acids. Per germline, CDR1 DFQATT and CDR2 SNEGSKA (reference sequence). As DNA, the CDR3 is TGCAGTGCTAGAGATGGGGACTGTGGTTCGGGGGAGCAGTTCTTC. Encoded protein: CSARDGDCGSGEQFF.

This clonotype was recorded many times. The chain combines TRBV25-1 with TRBJ2-7; 7 bases are shared with TRBD2. Germline V gene lookup returns CDR1 MGHDK and CDR2 SYGVNS. This CDR3 contains 13 residues. V trimming: 3 bases; J trimming: 9 bases; junction bases outside the gene matches: 8. CDR3 in amino acids: CASSEPGLVWQYF. CDR3 DNA: TGTGCCAGCAGTGAGCCCGGACTAGTTTGGCAGTACTTC.

This clonotype showed up just once. This may be a read error, as it is one base from a much larger clone. The chain combines TRBV7-9 with TRBJ2-7; perhaps TRBD2 as D (5 bases). Germline V lookup: CDR1 SEHNR, CDR2 FQNEAQ (reference sequence). The CDR3 runs to 13 residues. DNA of the CDR3: TGTGCCAGCAGGACGGGAACCTCCAACGAGCAGTACTTC. It is translated as CASRTGTSNEQYF.

The V call is TRBV19, the J call TRBJ2-7, with D perhaps assigned TRBD1 or TRBD2 (6 bases each). From germline, CDR1 is LNHDA and CDR2 SQIVND (reference sequence). The length of the CDR3 is 14 residues. Trimming stripped 4 bases from V and 6 bases from J, with 16 bases between. DNA for the CDR3: TGTGCCAGTAGTACCTGGGACGGAGGGGGCGAGCAGTACTTC. It yields the protein CASSTWDGGGEQYF. The entire variable domain, with the rest obtained from reference TRBV19 and TRBJ2-7, is as follows: DGGITQSPKYLFRKEGQNVTLSCEQNLNHDAMYWYRQDPGQGLRLIYYSQIVNDFQKGDIAEGYSVSREKKESFPLTVTSAQKNPTAFYLCASSTWDGGGEQYFGPGTRLTVT.

The chain combines TRBV29-1 with TRBJ2-5, with D perhaps TRBD1 or TRBD2 (6 bases each). This CDR3 is built from 14 residues. The germline V and J ends were trimmed by 7 bases and 5 bases, with 20 bases remaining between them. Germline-derived CDR1 and CDR2 are SQVTM and ANQGSEA. The CDR3 sequence is CSAFNRTGGETQYF. The CDR3 DNA reads as TGCAGCGCTTTTAACAGGACCGGGGGCGAGACCCAGTACTTC.

Comments on this clonotype: This clone may be a read error of a much larger clone one base away. The genes are TRBV29-1 and TRBJ1-3; 7 bases align to TRBD1. Germline V gives CDR1 SQVTM, CDR2 ANQGSEA. J was trimmed by 4 bases and V by 6 bases; bases with no gene match: 9. The CDR3 contains 14 residues. CDR3 loop: CSVRDSRAGNTIYF. In nucleotides, the CDR3 is TGCAGCGTACGGGACAGCCGGGCAGGAAACACCATATATTTT.

The V and J genes are TRBV12-3 or TRBV12-4 and TRBJ2-3; D remains unclear. The CDR3 runs 14 residues. V was cut by 3 bases and J by 2 bases, with 9 bases left in between. DNA for the CDR3: TGTGCCAGCAGTTTTATGCGGCCCACAGATACGCAGTATTTT. It encodes CASSFMRPTDTQYF.

On this clonotype: This may arise from a read error, as a much more abundant clone is one base away. V is TRBV6-5 and J is TRBJ1-5, with a weak D call TRBD1 (6 bases). This CDR3 is built from 14 residues. Germline V gene sequence: CDR1 MNHEY, CDR2 SVGAGI. The CDR3 spells CASSSDSENRPQHF. CDR3 coding DNA: TGTGCCAGCAGCTCGGACAGCGAAAATCGGCCCCAGCATTTT.

Concerning this clonotype: The junction and the germline gene differ at one end; a read error may be behind it. This chain links TRBV7-9 with TRBJ1-1; D gene ambiguous. In germline, CDR1 is SEHNR, CDR2 FQNEAQ (reference sequence). The CDR3 has 14 amino acids. This CDR3 is CASSSPNGVTEASF. The CDR3 DNA reads as TGTGCCAGCAGCTCACCGAACGGGGTGACTGAAGCTTCCTTT.

This clonotype has a count of ten or more. The chain combines TRBV7-6 with TRBJ1-3, with D perhaps matching TRBD1 (6 bases). Germline loops: CDR1 SGHVS, CDR2 FNYEAQ. V dropped 4 bases and J dropped 4 bases, with 11 bases sitting between them. The CDR3 length is 14 residues. CDR3 amino acids: CASSSGGAGNTIYF. CDR3 nucleotide sequence: TGTGCCAGCAGCTCCGGGGGCGCGGGAAACACCATATATTTT.

As for this clonotype: A clone one base away is much larger, so this may be a read error. This chain uses TRBV7-2 with TRBJ1-6, with 9 bases lining up with TRBD1. The CDR3 sequence is 14 residues long. CDR1 is SGHTA, CDR2 FQGNSA, per germline. CDR3 sequence (DNA): TGTGCCGGCAGCTTGGGGACAGGGTCCTCACCCCTCCACTTT. Translated: CAGSLGTGSSPLHF.

This clonotype was seen only a few times. The V gene is TRBV6-5, the J gene TRBJ2-3, with D perhaps matching TRBD2 (5 bases). Germline lookup yields CDR1 MNHEY and CDR2 SVGAGI. Trimming pared 0 bases from V and 4 bases from J, leaving 14 bases between. This CDR3 has 16 residues. CDR3 nucleotides: TGTGCCAGCAGTTACTCGGTATGGCGGGTAGCAGATACGCAGTATTTT. This sequence encodes CASSYSVWRVADTQYF.

Concerning this clonotype: A read error may explain this, as a much larger clone is one base away. The rearrangement links TRBV28 to TRBJ1-5; 7 bases line up with TRBD1. J was trimmed by 6 bases and V by 5 bases; bases with no gene match: 10. The CDR3 loop spans 15 amino acids. Germline V CDR1 and CDR2: MDHEN, SYDVKM. The CDR3 nucleotides are TGTGCCAGCAGTCCCGACAGGGTTGGCAGTCAGCCCCAGCATTTT. Its protein product is CASSPDRVGSQPQHF.

Notes on this clonotype: A much larger clonotype is one base distant, so this may be a read error. This CDR3 is missing its conserved last phenylalanine or tryptophan, likely due to a read error. This chain joins TRBV4-1 and TRBJ1-2; tentatively, D is TRBD1 (6 bases). Germline V gene sequence: CDR1 MGHRA, CDR2 YSYEKL. V lost 4 bases and J lost 0, with 18 bases in between. The CDR3 covers 17 residues. CDR3 amino acids: CASSPDRVSSANYGYTI. In DNA form, the CDR3 reads TGCGCCAGCAGCCCGGACAGAGTCAGCTCAGCTAACTATGGCTACACCATC.

The rearrangement joins TRBV4-2 to TRBJ2-7, with 7 bases lining up with TRBD2. The CDR3 runs 16 residues. V lost 0 bases, J lost 0 bases, and 5 bases stayed unmatched. Germline V CDR1 and CDR2: LGHNA, YNFKEQ. CDR3 bases: TGTGCCAGCAGCCAAGAGGGGGGACTAAGCTCCTACGAGCAGTACTTC. Protein sequence: CASSQEGGLSSYEQYF.

J is TRBJ2-3 and V is TRBV3-1; D perhaps matches TRBD1 (5 bases). Germline CDR1 reads LGHDT; CDR2 reads YNNKEL (reference sequence). V lost 1 base and J lost 0, with 14 bases in between. The CDR3 runs 17 residues. CDR3 loop: CASSQGTFTTSTDTQYF. CDR3 in DNA: TGTGCCAGCAGCCAAGGGACATTCACTACTAGCACAGATACGCAGTATTTT.

This clonotype was recorded a few times. J is TRBJ2-5 and V is TRBV28; 10 bases match TRBD2. The trim removed 4 bases at V and 5 bases at J, leaving 7 bases unmatched. The CDR3 is made up of 15 amino acids. Germline CDR1 MDHEN, CDR2 SYDVKM. The CDR3 DNA follows: TGTGCCAGCAGTTCTAGAATAGCGGGAGGTGAGACCCAGTACTTC. Its protein product is CASSSRIAGGETQYF.

In regard to this clonotype: A much larger clone sits a single nucleotide away, making a read error possible. The rearrangement joins TRBV29-1 to TRBJ2-3, with 8 positions matching TRBD2. CDR3 length: 15 amino acids. After removal of 7 bases from V and 8 bases from J, the junction contained 17 bases not matched to a gene. Per the germline V gene, CDR1 is SQVTM and CDR2 is ANQGSEA. CDR3 nucleotide sequence: TGCAGCGGATCGTACACGGGGGGGGAGTTTGGTACGCAGTATTTT. It specifies CSGSYTGGEFGTQYF.

This clonotype was picked up a small number of times. The chain uses TRBV6-5 and TRBJ2-3; D is undetermined. The V end was cut by 0 bases, the J end by 0 bases, with 13 bases between. Germline values: CDR1 MNHEY, CDR2 SVGAGI. The CDR3 loop spans 17 amino acids. Here the CDR3 DNA reads TGTGCCAGCAGTTACTCATTAGGCGGTCTGAGCACAGATACGCAGTATTTT. The encoded protein is CASSYSLGGLSTDTQYF.

This chain uses TRBV20-1 with TRBJ2-7; 7 positions agree with TRBD2. The CDR3 is 15 amino acids. Germline CDR1 and CDR2: DFQATT and SNEGSKA (reference sequence). V lost 5 bases and J lost 2; bases outside the gene matches: 12. The CDR3 DNA follows: TGCAGTGCTTCCCCTGGCCGGGGGGAAGCCTACGAGCAGTACTTC. This gives the protein CSASPGRGEAYEQYF.

In this sample, this clonotype turned up many times. J is TRBJ2-3 and V is TRBV12-3 or TRBV12-4; 8 bases match TRBD2. With 2 bases clipped from V and 2 bases from J, the junction kept 9 bases outside the gene matches. The CDR3 spans 17 residues. In DNA form, the CDR3 reads TGTGCCAGCAGTTTATACCGCGGGGGGTCCTTCACAGATACGCAGTATTTT. Translating it yields CASSLYRGGSFTDTQYF.

This clonotype was counted a single time. An end of the junction differs from the germline gene, which may be a read error. The gene calls are TRBV27 and TRBJ1-1; D unresolved. This CDR3 region has 11 residues. Germline CDR1 is MNHEY and CDR2 is SMNVEV (reference sequence). The CDR3 reads CAGSLGAEAFF. The CDR3 DNA reads as TGTGCCGGCAGTCTCGGTGCTGAAGCTTTCTTT.

This clonotype turned up a few times. The chain couples TRBV11-2 to TRBJ2-1, with D possibly matching TRBD1 (6 bases). Trimming took 0 bases from V and 3 from J, leaving 9 bases between them. CDR1 and CDR2 from the germline V gene are SGHAT and FQNNGV. The CDR3 is made up of 15 amino acids. In DNA, the CDR3 is TGTGCCAGCAGCTTAGAACAGGGAAACTACAATGAGCAGTTCTTC. It specifies CASSLEQGNYNEQFF.

This chain joins TRBV10-3 and TRBJ2-1; TRBD2 might be the D (6 bases). With 3 bases removed from V and 8 bases from J, the gap between germline ends came to 17 bases. The CDR3 is 15 residues long. Germline-derived CDR1 and CDR2 are ENHRY and SYGVKD. Written as DNA, the CDR3 is TGTGCCATCAGTGATGAGTTAGGGACTCCCGATGAGCAGTTCTTC. Its translation is CAISDELGTPDEQFF.